A selection of T cell receptor beta chains follows, all from one sample in a study of T cells in Graves' hyperthyroidism and ophthalmopathy. TCRdb itself ran the multiplex PCR reads through MiXCR, one entry per CDR3 protein. The sample carries about 560,000 distinct CDR3 sequences, 40% to 55% recorded once. Material: peripheral blood or thyroid tissue (not recorded which). The receptors here all came from a woman in her late teens or twenties with Graves' hyperthyroidism. Each CDR3 is given with its conserved first and last residue. The D gene is left open where the match is weak. Expanded clones get a size class; other rows say once, few or many, or leave the size out.

V gene: TRBV15; J gene: TRBJ2-6; D gene: NA; CDR3 length: 13; clone size: NA; CDR3 DNA: TGTGCCACGTCCACAGGGATGGCCAACGTCCTGACTTTC; CDR3 protein: CATSTGMANVLTF
V gene: TRBV29-1; J gene: TRBJ1-2; D gene: NA; CDR3 length: 12; clone size: NA; CDR3 DNA: TGCAGCGTTGAACGGCCGCCCTATGGCTACACCTTC; CDR3 protein: CSVERPPYGYTF
V gene: TRBV19; J gene: TRBJ2-5; D gene: NA; CDR3 length: 12; clone size: NA; CDR3 DNA: TGTGCCAGTAGCCAGGGGAAAGAGACCCAGTACTTC; CDR3 protein: CASSQGKETQYF
V gene: TRBV25-1; J gene: TRBJ2-2; D gene: NA; CDR3 length: 13; clone size: NA; CDR3 DNA: TGTGCCAGCAGGCGAAGGCGCGGCGGGGAGCTGTTTTTT; CDR3 protein: CASRRRRGGELFF
V gene: TRBV15; J gene: TRBJ1-3; D gene: NA; CDR3 length: 17; clone size: many; CDR3 DNA: TGTGCCACCAGCAGAGGTATCCAGGGCCGGTCTGGAAACACCATATATTTT; CDR3 protein: CATSRGIQGRSGNTIYF
V gene: TRBV7-2; J gene: TRBJ1-2; D gene: TRBD1; CDR3 length: 15; clone size: NA; CDR3 DNA: TGTGCCAGCAGCTTCCGACAGGGAGTATCCTATGGCTACACCTTC; CDR3 protein: CASSFRQGVSYGYTF
V gene: TRBV12-3/TRBV12-4; J gene: TRBJ1-2; D gene: NA; CDR3 length: 14; clone size: few; CDR3 DNA: TGTGCCAGCAGTTTAGGGCGGCGGAACTATGGCTACACCTTC; CDR3 protein: CASSLGRRNYGYTF
V gene: TRBV2; J gene: TRBJ2-5; D gene: TRBD1; CDR3 length: 15; clone size: few; CDR3 DNA: TGTGCCAGCAGCCCAACGACAGGGGTGGGAGAGACCCAGTACTTC; CDR3 protein: CASSPTTGVGETQYF
V gene: TRBV6-1; J gene: TRBJ1-1; D gene: NA; CDR3 length: 12; clone size: few; CDR3 DNA: TGTGCCAGCAGCGACGGAGCTCTGGAAGCTTTCTTT; CDR3 protein: CASSDGALEAFF
V gene: TRBV7-9; J gene: TRBJ2-6; D gene: TRBD2; CDR3 length: 18; clone size: NA; CDR3 DNA: TGTGCCAGCAGCCGCGGACTAGCGGGTCCCTCTGGGGCCAACGTCCTGACTTTC; CDR3 protein: CASSRGLAGPSGANVLTF
V gene: TRBV20-1; J gene: TRBJ2-7; D gene: TRBD1; CDR3 length: 13; clone size: NA; CDR3 DNA: TGCAGTGTCTTGGGACAGGGGGTCTACGAGCAGTACTTC; CDR3 protein: CSVLGQGVYEQYF
V gene: TRBV25-1; J gene: TRBJ2-7; D gene: NA; CDR3 length: 14; clone size: NA; CDR3 DNA: TGTGCCAGCAGCTTGATCCGGGTTACCTACGAGCAGTACTTC; CDR3 protein: CASSLIRVTYEQYF
V gene: TRBV29-1; J gene: TRBJ1-2; D gene: NA; CDR3 length: 12; clone size: many; CDR3 DNA: TGCAGCGTTGGTTTCCAGGAGTCTGGCTACACCTTC; CDR3 protein: CSVGFQESGYTF
V gene: TRBV15; J gene: TRBJ1-3; D gene: NA; CDR3 length: 15; clone size: NA; CDR3 DNA: TGTGCCACCAGCAGACCCAACAGCTATGGAAACACCATATATTTT; CDR3 protein: CATSRPNSYGNTIYF
V gene: TRBV11-2; J gene: TRBJ1-4; D gene: NA; CDR3 length: 15; clone size: NA; CDR3 DNA: TGTGCCAGCAGCCAGGGGTCTGGAGGGAATGAAAAACTGTTTTTT; CDR3 protein: CASSQGSGGNEKLFF
V gene: TRBV2; J gene: TRBJ2-3; D gene: TRBD2; CDR3 length: 15; clone size: NA; CDR3 DNA: TGTGCCAGCAGCCTGGGACTAGCGGGCACAGATACGCAGTATTTT; CDR3 protein: CASSLGLAGTDTQYF
V gene: TRBV7-2; J gene: TRBJ1-1; D gene: TRBD1; CDR3 length: 13; clone size: NA; CDR3 DNA: TGTGCCAGCAGCGAACGAAGGGGGCGTGAGGCTTTCTTT; CDR3 protein: CASSERRGREAFF
V gene: TRBV29-1; J gene: TRBJ1-1; D gene: NA; CDR3 length: 11; clone size: many; CDR3 DNA: TGCAGCGTTCGGAAGAACACTGAAGCTTTCTTT; CDR3 protein: CSVRKNTEAFF
V gene: TRBV2; J gene: TRBJ2-7; D gene: TRBD2; CDR3 length: 15; clone size: NA; CDR3 DNA: TGTGCCAGCAGTGTAGATATCCCTAGCGGGGTTGAGCAGTACTTC; CDR3 protein: CASSVDIPSGVEQYF
V gene: TRBV10-3; J gene: TRBJ2-3; D gene: NA; CDR3 length: 13; clone size: NA; CDR3 DNA: TGTGCCATCACTGGGGGGAGTGCAGATACGCAGTATTTT; CDR3 protein: CAITGGSADTQYF
V gene: TRBV7-2; J gene: TRBJ1-5; D gene: NA; CDR3 length: 16; clone size: few; CDR3 DNA: TGTGCCAGCAGCATACAGGGCCCTTATAGCAATCAGCCCCAGCATTTT; CDR3 protein: CASSIQGPYSNQPQHF
V gene: TRBV19; J gene: TRBJ2-3; D gene: NA; CDR3 length: 14; clone size: NA; CDR3 DNA: TGTGCCAGTAGTCGGAGCGGGAGCACAGATACGCAGTATTTT; CDR3 protein: CASSRSGSTDTQYF
V gene: TRBV20-1; J gene: TRBJ1-2; D gene: NA; CDR3 length: 11; clone size: many; CDR3 DNA: TGCAGTGCTAGGGGTAGGGATGGCTACACCTTC; CDR3 protein: CSARGRDGYTF
V gene: TRBV14; J gene: TRBJ2-2; D gene: NA; CDR3 length: 14; clone size: NA; CDR3 DNA: TGTGCCAGCAGCCAAGATGAGGGGACCGGGGAGCTGTTTTTT; CDR3 protein: CASSQDEGTGELFF